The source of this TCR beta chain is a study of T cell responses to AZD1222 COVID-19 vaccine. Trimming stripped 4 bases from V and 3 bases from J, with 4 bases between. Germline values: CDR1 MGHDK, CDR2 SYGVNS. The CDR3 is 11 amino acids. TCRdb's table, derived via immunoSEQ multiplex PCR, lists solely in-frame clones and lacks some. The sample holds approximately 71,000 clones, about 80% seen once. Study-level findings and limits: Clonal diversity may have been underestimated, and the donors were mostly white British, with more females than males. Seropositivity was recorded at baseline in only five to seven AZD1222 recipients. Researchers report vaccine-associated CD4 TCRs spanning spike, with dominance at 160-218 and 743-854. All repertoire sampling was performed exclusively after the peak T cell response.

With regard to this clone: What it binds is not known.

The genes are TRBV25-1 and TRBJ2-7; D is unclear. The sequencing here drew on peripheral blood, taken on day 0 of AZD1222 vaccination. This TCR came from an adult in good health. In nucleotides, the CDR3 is TGTGCCAGCAGTGTCTACTACGAGCAGTACTTC. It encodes CASSVYYEQYF.